This T cell receptor beta chain was identified during a study of CD8 T cells in Susac syndrome. About the research overall: Clinically active disease was present in six of the sequenced Susac syndrome patients. Roughly 8 of these patients were in remission.

Germline loops: CDR1 SNHLY, CDR2 FYNNEI. The CDR3 totals 15 residues. Trimming stripped 1 base from V and 7 bases from J, with 16 bases between. Definite or probable Susac syndrome was diagnosed using recently defined diagnostic criteria. TEMRA cells were FACS-enriched, while CD8+ and CD4+ T cells were negatively isolated. RNA amounts of about 0.45 to 1 ug underwent reverse transcription with random hexamers. Multiplex PCR with immunoSEQ amplified the TCR beta CDR3 across 54 Vbeta and 13 Jbeta. TCRdb recomputed calls from the immunoSEQ multiplex PCR reads with MiXCR, one row per CDR3 protein. The data contain some 190,000 distinct CDR3 sequences, 94% of them seen just once; the ten biggest clones take up 0.15% to 0.2%.

The material sequenced was CD4+ T cells from PBMCs. The chain combines TRBV2 with TRBJ1-2; the D gene is possibly TRBD1 (6 bases). The source of this sequence is a human donor with Susac syndrome. The CDR3 bases are TGTGCCAGCAGTGAAGGGCGGGGGGCCCAGGCTGGCTACACCTTC. Its translation: CASSEGRGAQAGYTF. The whole variable domain, filled in from reference TRBV2 and TRBJ1-2, reads EPEVTQTPSHQVTQMGQEVILRCVPISNHLYFYWYRQILGQKVEFLVSFYNNEISEKSEIFDDQFSVERPDGSNFTLKIRSTKLEDSAMYFCASSEGRGAQAGYTFGSGTRLTVV.